The 13 T cell receptor beta chains presented below share a single source sample, sequenced in a study of blood T cell repertoires in COVID-19. Data came from immunoSEQ multiplex PCR; TCRdb stores just in-frame clones and leaves some out. The profile shows about 270,000 clones, 80% to 95% of them singletons. The sample comprised peripheral blood. These receptors came from a person in their late teens or twenties with COVID-19, enrolled during active disease.

The rearrangement links TRBV7-9 to TRBJ1-2, with TRBD1 matching 8 bases. The CDR3 length is 15 residues. The junction had 7 bases not matched to a gene; V was cut back by 2 bases and J by 5 bases. The germline V gene has CDR1 SEHNR and CDR2 FQNEAQ (reference sequence). The CDR3 loop is CASSLLGRGPYGYTF. In DNA, the CDR3 is TGTGCCAGCAGCTTACTTGGCAGGGGGCCTTATGGCTACACCTTC.

The chain joins TRBV15 to TRBJ1-2; TRBD1 might be the D (5 bases). V was trimmed by 0 bases and J by 6 bases, leaving 20 bases between them. The germline V gene encodes CDR1 LNHNV and CDR2 YYDKDF (reference sequence). The CDR3 is 17 amino acids. CDR3 bases: TGTGCCACCAGCAGAGATGGGGCGGGGACCGAGTTGGATGGCTACACCTTC. It yields the protein CATSRDGAGTELDGYTF.

This clone showed up just once. The chain links TRBV7-8 to TRBJ2-5; TRBD1 aligns across 7 bases. The CDR3 totals 15 residues. The V and J ends lost 4 bases and 0 bases, in that order; junction bases with no gene match: 5. The germline V gene has CDR1 SGHVS and CDR2 FQNEAQ. The CDR3 sequence is CASSSRDRYQETQYF. CDR3 bases: TGTGCCAGCAGCTCCAGGGACAGATACCAAGAGACCCAGTACTTC.

This clone was counted once. This chain links TRBV16 with TRBJ1-2; 10 bases agree with TRBD1. Trimming removed 6 bases from V and 10 bases from J; junction bases left unmatched: 5. The CDR3 is 12 amino acids. Germline V gene data show CDR1 as KGHSY and CDR2 as FQNENV. CDR3: CASRGQGYYYTF. CDR3 sequence (DNA): TGTGCCAGCAGGGGACAGGGGTATTACTACACCTTC. Drawing the rest from reference TRBV16 and TRBJ1-2, the complete variable domain is GEEVAQTPKHLVRGEGQKAKLYCAPIKGHSYVFWYQQVLKNEFKFLISFQNENVFDETGMPKERFSAKCLPNSPCSLEIQATKLEDSAVYFCASRGQGYYYTFGSGTRLTVV.

A single count supports this clone. V usage is TRBV30 and J usage is TRBJ1-4; D possibly corresponds to TRBD1 (6 bases). This CDR3 has 13 amino acids. Trimming took 3 bases from V and 4 from J, leaving 9 bases between them. Germline CDR1 reads GTSNPN; CDR2 reads SVGIG (reference sequence). In nucleotides, the CDR3 is TGTGCCTGGAGCGGCAGGGGTAATGAAAAACTGTTTTTT. Amino acids: CAWSGRGNEKLFF.

The chain carries TRBV19 and TRBJ2-5; 8 bases are a match to TRBD1. The germline gives CDR1 LNHDA, CDR2 SQIVND (reference sequence). The trim removed 7 bases at V and 5 bases at J, leaving 12 bases unmatched. This CDR3 is built from 15 residues. CDR3 region: CASTNGQGVGETQYF. The CDR3 DNA reads as TGTGCCAGTACTAATGGACAGGGCGTAGGGGAGACCCAGTACTTC. The variable domain in full, completed from reference TRBV19 and TRBJ2-5, reads DGGITQSPKYLFRKEGQNVTLSCEQNLNHDAMYWYRQDPGQGLRLIYYSQIVNDFQKGDIAEGYSVSREKKESFPLTVTSAQKNPTAFYLCASTNGQGVGETQYFGPGTRLLVL.

The genes are TRBV3-1 (or the pseudogene TRBV3-2) and TRBJ1-1, with D possibly being TRBD1 (6 bases). The CDR3 has 14 residues. The germline CDR1 and CDR2 sequences are LGHDT and YNNKEL (reference sequence). With 4 bases removed from V and 4 bases from J, the gap between germline ends came to 13 bases. This CDR3 is CASSRGDTGTEAFF. CDR3 nucleotides: TGTGCCAGCAGCCGAGGGGACACCGGCACTGAAGCTTTCTTT.

The chain combines TRBV15 with TRBJ2-5; no reliable D call. Between the trimmed V and J ends, which lost 6 bases and 2 bases, there was a span of 10 bases. CDR3 length equals 13 residues. Germline CDR1 reads LNHNV; CDR2 reads YYDKDF (reference sequence). As DNA, the CDR3 is TGTGCCACCAGTTACGAGCGACAAGAGACCCAGTACTTC. Translation: CATSYERQETQYF.

As for this clone: The same CDR3 also results from other DNA sequences found in this sample. The V and J genes are TRBV29-1 and TRBJ2-1; D remains unclear. CDR3 length: 13 amino acids. Germline V gives CDR1 SQVTM, CDR2 ANQGSEA. Trimming stripped 1 base from V and 1 base from J, with 5 bases between. CDR3 bases: TGCAGCGTTGAAGGGCTTTCCTACAATGAGCAGTTCTTC. This translates into CSVEGLSYNEQFF.

The chain combines TRBV5-4 with TRBJ2-3; tentative D call: TRBD2 (5 bases). V gave up 1 base and J gave up 0 bases, with 12 bases separating them. The CDR3 has 16 amino acids. Germline-derived CDR1 and CDR2 are SGHNT and YYREEE (reference sequence). The CDR3 sequence: CASSLFGGPSTDTQYF. The DNA of the CDR3 is TGTGCCAGCAGCTTGTTTGGCGGGCCTAGCACAGATACGCAGTATTTT.

V and J are TRBV28 and TRBJ2-3; 12 positions match TRBD2. The germline CDR1 and CDR2 sequences are MDHEN and SYDVKM. The ends lost 6 bases at V and 3 bases at J; junction bases unmatched: 10. The CDR3 has 17 amino acids. CDR3 nucleotide sequence: TGTGCCAGCAGGCTCCTCGGGACTAGCGGGTGGACAGATACGCAGTATTTT. It specifies CASRLLGTSGWTDTQYF.

This chain joins TRBV25-1 and TRBJ2-3, with TRBD2 identical over 11 bases. The CDR3 loop spans 16 amino acids. The V gene end was trimmed by 6 bases and the J gene end by 5 bases; junction bases not matched to a gene: 10. The germline CDR1 and CDR2 sequences are MGHDK and SYGVNS. The CDR3 DNA reads TGTGCCAGCAGCCAAAGTAGCGGGAGGGCTGTAGATACGCAGTATTTT. It yields the protein CASSQSSGRAVDTQYF.

J is TRBJ2-3 and V is TRBV27, with D perhaps matching TRBD2 (6 bases). Trimming took 5 bases from V and 7 from J, leaving 16 bases between them. This CDR3 is built from 14 residues. Germline V gives CDR1 MNHEY, CDR2 SMNVEV (reference sequence). The chain's CDR3 is CASSHGTSVNTQYF. The CDR3 nucleotides read TGTGCCAGCAGTCACGGGACTTCAGTGAATACGCAGTATTTT.